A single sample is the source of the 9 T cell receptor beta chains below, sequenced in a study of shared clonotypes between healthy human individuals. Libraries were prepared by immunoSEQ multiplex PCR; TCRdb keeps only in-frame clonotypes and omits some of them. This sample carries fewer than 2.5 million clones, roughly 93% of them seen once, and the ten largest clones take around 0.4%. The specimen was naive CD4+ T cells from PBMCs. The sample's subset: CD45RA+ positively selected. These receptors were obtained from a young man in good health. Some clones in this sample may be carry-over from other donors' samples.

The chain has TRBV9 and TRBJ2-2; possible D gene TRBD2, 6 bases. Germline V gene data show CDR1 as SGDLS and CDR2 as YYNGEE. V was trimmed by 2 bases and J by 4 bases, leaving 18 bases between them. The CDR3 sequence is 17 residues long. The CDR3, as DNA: TGTGCCAGCAGCGTGGGGCCCGGGCTAGCGTTCACCGGGGAGCTGTTTTTT. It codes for CASSVGPGLAFTGELFF. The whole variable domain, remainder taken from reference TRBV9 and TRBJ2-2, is DSGVTQTPKHLITATGQRVTLRCSPRSGDLSVYWYQQSLDQGLQFLIQYYNGEERAKGNILERFSAQQFPDLHSELNLSSLELGDSALYFCASSVGPGLAFTGELFFGEGSRLTVL.

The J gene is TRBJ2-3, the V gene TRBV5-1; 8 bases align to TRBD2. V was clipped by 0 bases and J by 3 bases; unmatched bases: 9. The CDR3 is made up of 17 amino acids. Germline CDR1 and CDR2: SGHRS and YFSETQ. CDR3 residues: CASSLGFAGGVTDTQYF. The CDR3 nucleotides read TGCGCCAGCAGCTTGGGCTTCGCGGGAGGAGTAACAGATACGCAGTATTTT.

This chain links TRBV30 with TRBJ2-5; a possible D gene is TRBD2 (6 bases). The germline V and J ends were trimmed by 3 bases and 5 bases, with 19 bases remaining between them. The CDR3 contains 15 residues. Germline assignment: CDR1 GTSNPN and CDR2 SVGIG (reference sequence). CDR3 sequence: CAWSRGTVPRETQYF. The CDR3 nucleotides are TGTGCCTGGAGCCGTGGGACTGTACCTCGGGAGACCCAGTACTTC.

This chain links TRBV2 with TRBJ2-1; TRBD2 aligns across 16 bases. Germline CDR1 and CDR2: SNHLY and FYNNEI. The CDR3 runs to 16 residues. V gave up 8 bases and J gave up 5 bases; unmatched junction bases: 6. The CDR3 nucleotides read TGTGCCAGCGCGGGACTAGCGGGAGGGGCAAACAATGAGCAGTTCTTC. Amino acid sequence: CASAGLAGGANNEQFF.

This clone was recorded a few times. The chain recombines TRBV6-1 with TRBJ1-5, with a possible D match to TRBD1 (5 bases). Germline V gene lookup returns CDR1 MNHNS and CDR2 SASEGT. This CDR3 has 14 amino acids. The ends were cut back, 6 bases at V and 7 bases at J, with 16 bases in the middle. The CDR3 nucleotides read TGTGCCAGCAGAGAGACAAACGAGGGGCAGCCCCAGCATTTT. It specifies CASRETNEGQPQHF.

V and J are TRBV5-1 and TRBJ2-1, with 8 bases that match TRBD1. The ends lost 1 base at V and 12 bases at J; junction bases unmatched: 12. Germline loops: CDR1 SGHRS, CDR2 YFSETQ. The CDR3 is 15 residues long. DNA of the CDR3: TGCGCCAGCAGCTTGAGACAGGGGTCCCAGGTGGGGCAGTTCTTC. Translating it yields CASSLRQGSQVGQFF.

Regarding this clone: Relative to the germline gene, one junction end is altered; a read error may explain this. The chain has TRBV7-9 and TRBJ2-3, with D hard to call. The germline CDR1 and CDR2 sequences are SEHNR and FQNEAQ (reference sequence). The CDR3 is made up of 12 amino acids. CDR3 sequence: CASSYSRDTQYF. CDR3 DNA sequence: TGTGCCAGCAGCTATAGCAGAGATACGCAGTATTTT. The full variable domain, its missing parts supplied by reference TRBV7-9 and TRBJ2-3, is DTGVSQNPRHKITKRGQNVTFRCDPISEHNRLYWYRQTLGQGPEFLTYFQNEAQLEKSRLLSDRFSAERPKGSFSTLEIQRTEQGDSAMYLCASSYSRDTQYFGPGTRLTVL.

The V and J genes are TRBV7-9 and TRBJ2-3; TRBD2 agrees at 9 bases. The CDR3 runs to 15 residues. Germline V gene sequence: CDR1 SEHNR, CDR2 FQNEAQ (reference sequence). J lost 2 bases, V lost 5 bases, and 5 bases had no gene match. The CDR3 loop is CASSLLAGTTDTQYF. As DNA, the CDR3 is TGTGCCAGCAGCCTCCTAGCGGGGACCACAGATACGCAGTATTTT.

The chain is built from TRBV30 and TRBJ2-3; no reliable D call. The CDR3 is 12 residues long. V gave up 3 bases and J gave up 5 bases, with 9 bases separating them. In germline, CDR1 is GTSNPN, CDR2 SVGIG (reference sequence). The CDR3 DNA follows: TGTGCCTGGAGCCGAACGGGAGATACGCAGTATTTT. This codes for CAWSRTGDTQYF.